This is a list of T cell receptor beta chains from one sample in a study of immune reconstitution after stem cell transplant in scleroderma. TCRdb passed the RT-PCR reads through MiXCR, listing each CDR3 protein once. The top ten clones hold 15% to 17% of a sample with around 3,900 distinct CDR3 sequences, approximately 5.3% of them seen once. Sample collection was performed before or after autologous hematopoietic stem cell transplantation (not recorded which). The receptors originated from a female donor with systemic sclerosis. Each CDR3 is given with its conserved first and last residue. A D gene is named only where the DNA matches it firmly. Not every row has a clone size; where given, it reads once, few, many or a size class.

cdr3_length,j_call,clone_size,d_call,v_call,cdr3_aa,cdr3_nt
14,TRBJ2-7,medium-sized,.,TRBV7-2,CASSLVLGTYEQYF,TGTGCCAGCAGCTTAGTTCTAGGCACCTACGAGCAGTACTTC
15,TRBJ1-2,medium-sized,.,TRBV6-4,CASSADPGDTGGYTF,TGTGCCAGCAGTGCGGACCCGGGGGATACCGGTGGCTACACCTTC
16,TRBJ2-3,medium-sized,TRBD2,TRBV7-2,CASSRKLAGGADTQYF,TGTGCCAGCAGCCGCAAACTAGCGGGAGGTGCAGATACGCAGTATTTT
15,TRBJ2-7,many,.,TRBV27,CASSFDSRGSYEQYF,TGTGCCAGCAGTTTCGACAGCCGGGGGTCCTACGAGCAGTACTTC
15,TRBJ2-7,many,TRBD2,TRBV7-6,CASSWRGAGGYEQYF,TGTGCCAGCAGCTGGAGGGGAGCGGGAGGCTACGAGCAGTACTTC
14,TRBJ2-5,many,TRBD1,TRBV29-1,CSVVDRALQETQYF,TGCAGCGTTGTCGACAGGGCCCTTCAAGAGACCCAGTACTTC
16,TRBJ2-3,medium-sized,.,TRBV7-6,CASSLVGQGVTDTQYF,TGTGCCAGCAGCTTAGTCGGGCAGGGTGTCACAGATACGCAGTATTTT
11,TRBJ1-3,medium-sized,.,TRBV12-3/TRBV12-4,CASTSGNTIYF,TGTGCCAGCACGTCTGGAAACACCATATATTTT
11,TRBJ2-1,medium-sized,.,TRBV5-5,CASSLANEQFF,TGTGCCAGCAGCTTGGCCAATGAGCAGTTCTTC
20,TRBJ2-1,medium-sized,TRBD2,TRBV7-2,CASSAPTSGRALGSYNEQFF,TGTGCCAGCAGCGCCCCGACTAGCGGGAGGGCCTTGGGCTCCTACAATGAGCAGTTCTTC
15,TRBJ1-1,medium-sized,.,TRBV6-4,CASSAKQGHITEAFF,TGTGCCAGCAGTGCCAAACAGGGACACATCACTGAAGCTTTCTTT
14,TRBJ1-2,medium-sized,TRBD1,TRBV6-5,CASLRDRGHYGYTF,TGTGCCAGTCTCCGGGACAGGGGCCACTATGGCTACACCTTC
15,TRBJ2-1,many,.,TRBV11-2,CASSPIRASYNEQFF,TGTGCCAGCAGCCCTATCAGGGCCTCCTACAATGAGCAGTTCTTC
13,TRBJ2-1,many,.,TRBV20-1,CSAEGSSYNEQFF,TGCAGCGCGGAGGGGTCCTCCTACAATGAGCAGTTCTTC
15,TRBJ2-7,medium-sized,.,TRBV10-3,CAISESGTDGYEQYF,TGTGCCATCAGTGAGTCGGGGACGGATGGATACGAGCAGTACTTC
15,TRBJ2-7,medium-sized,.,TRBV4-2,CASSQGQGGDYEQYF,TGTGCCAGCAGCCAAGGACAAGGAGGAGACTACGAGCAGTACTTC
13,TRBJ1-2,medium-sized,.,TRBV3-1,CASSQRTNYGYTF,TGTGCCAGCAGCCAAAGGACCAACTATGGCTACACCTTC
12,TRBJ2-7,medium-sized,TRBD1,TRBV6-1,CAGGDRDYEQYF,TGTGCCGGTGGGGACAGGGACTACGAGCAGTACTTC
13,TRBJ2-7,medium-sized,TRBD2,TRBV10-3,CAIRGTSGYEQYF,TGTGCCATCAGGGGGACTAGCGGGTACGAGCAGTACTTC
17,TRBJ1-5,many,.,TRBV6-2/TRBV6-3,CASSYGIGKGANQPQHF,TGTGCCAGCAGTTACGGAATTGGTAAAGGTGCCAATCAGCCCCAGCATTTT
16,TRBJ2-7,medium-sized,TRBD1,TRBV7-2,CASSLQGQAASYEQYF,TGTGCCAGCAGCTTGCAGGGACAGGCTGCCTCCTACGAGCAGTACTTC
15,TRBJ2-1,many,.,TRBV7-9,CASSVSLVSYNEQFF,TGTGCCAGCAGCGTCTCACTAGTTTCCTACAATGAGCAGTTCTTC
14,TRBJ1-1,medium-sized,TRBD1,TRBV29-1,CSVGAPGGNTEAFF,TGCAGCGTTGGAGCGCCAGGGGGGAACACTGAAGCTTTCTTT
13,TRBJ1-3,many,.,TRBV20-1,CSARAPPGNTIYF,TGCAGTGCTAGAGCGCCACCTGGAAACACCATATATTTT
15,TRBJ1-5,medium-sized,TRBD1,TRBV27,CASSLLSGGGQPQHF,TGTGCCAGCAGTTTATTGTCAGGGGGTGGTCAGCCCCAGCATTTT
19,TRBJ1-1,many,.,TRBV6-1,CASRGWPEHKQGLNTEAFF,TGTGCCAGCAGGGGATGGCCCGAACATAAACAGGGCTTGAACACTGAAGCTTTCTTT
16,TRBJ2-7,.,TRBD2,TRBV13,CASSPRGLAGVYEQYF,TGTGCCAGCAGCCCTCGGGGGCTAGCGGGGGTCTACGAGCAGTACTTC
15,TRBJ1-5,many,.,TRBV29-1,CSGEPSGLSNQPQHF,TGCAGCGGTGAACCGTCCGGGTTGAGCAATCAGCCCCAGCATTTT
16,TRBJ2-3,many,.,TRBV27,CASSPNPGLATDTQYF,TGTGCCAGCAGCCCCAATCCGGGCCTCGCGACAGATACGCAGTATTTT
15,TRBJ2-1,.,TRBD2,TRBV5-1,CASSLALAGGHEQFF,TGCGCCAGCAGCTTGGCACTAGCGGGGGGTCATGAGCAGTTCTTC
15,TRBJ2-5,medium-sized,TRBD2,TRBV6-5,CASRTSGGAGETQYF,TGTGCCAGCAGGACTAGCGGGGGGGCAGGAGAGACCCAGTACTTC
15,TRBJ1-2,medium-sized,.,TRBV19,CASRNKAGQDYGYTF,TGTGCCAGTAGAAACAAAGCAGGTCAGGACTATGGCTACACCTTC
14,TRBJ1-5,medium-sized,.,TRBV18,CASSPRRTVQPQHF,TGTGCCAGCTCACCACGACGGACAGTTCAGCCCCAGCATTTT
14,TRBJ2-1,medium-sized,TRBD1,TRBV12-3/TRBV12-4,CASSFGTGLYEQFF,TGTGCCAGCAGTTTTGGGACAGGGCTTTATGAGCAGTTCTTC
14,TRBJ1-2,medium-sized,.,TRBV4-1,CASSQQELGYGYTF,TGCGCCAGCAGCCAACAGGAGTTAGGCTATGGCTACACCTTC
16,TRBJ2-1,medium-sized,TRBD1,TRBV19,CASSYSGTGFTDEQFF,TGTGCCAGTAGTTATTCCGGGACAGGGTTTACTGATGAGCAGTTCTTC
15,TRBJ1-1,medium-sized,.,TRBV27,CASSFLAGVDTEAFF,TGTGCCAGCAGTTTCCTGGCAGGGGTCGACACTGAAGCTTTCTTT
16,TRBJ2-7,many,.,TRBV28,CASSPILDSAAYEQYF,TGTGCCAGCAGTCCCATCTTGGACAGTGCGGCCTACGAGCAGTACTTC
13,TRBJ2-3,.,.,TRBV7-7,CASSLGMPDTQYF,TGTGCTAGCAGCTTAGGCATGCCAGATACGCAGTATTTT
15,TRBJ2-4,medium-sized,TRBD1,TRBV5-1,CASSSPEGARNIQYF,TGCGCCAGCAGCTCCCCAGAGGGGGCCCGGAACATTCAGTACTTC
13,TRBJ1-2,medium-sized,.,TRBV7-9,CASSLGGSYGYTF,TGTGCCAGCAGCTTAGGGGGGTCGTACGGCTACACCTTC
13,TRBJ2-5,large,.,TRBV7-2,CASSRLSVETQYF,TGTGCCAGCAGCCGTTTGTCTGTTGAGACCCAGTACTTC